This T cell receptor (beta chain) is from a study of cytomegalovirus exposure and HLA in healthy donors. TCRdb keeps only in-frame clones here, not all; method: immunoSEQ multiplex PCR. The sample lists 100,000 to 150,000 clones; roughly 87% were seen once. This clone was found once. V was pared by 3 bases and J by 8 bases, with 23 bases between. Germline V lookup: CDR1 SNHLY, CDR2 FYNNEI. The CDR3 is 17 amino acids. The sequencing sample was made of PBMCs. The receptor was isolated from a woman aged 18-30 years in good health and CMV-seronegative. The chain uses TRBV2 and TRBJ2-1; TRBD2 is a possible D gene (7 bases). The CDR3 DNA sequence: TGTGCCAGCAGTGACTTCGGGGCGGGGGCCCTGGGGGATGAGCAGTTCTTC. Its protein product is CASSDFGAGALGDEQFF. Using reference TRBV2 and TRBJ2-1 for the parts outside the CDR3, the full variable domain is EPEVTQTPSHQVTQMGQEVILRCVPISNHLYFYWYRQILGQKVEFLVSFYNNEISEKSEIFDDQFSVERPDGSNFTLKIRSTKLEDSAMYFCASSDFGAGALGDEQFFGPGTRLTVL.